These 21 T cell receptor beta chains share one sample of origin, sequenced in a study of cytomegalovirus exposure and HLA in healthy donors. Use of 60 Vbeta and 13 Jbeta primers characterized the PCR. Clones were sequenced by immunoSEQ multiplex PCR, and TCRdb holds only the in-frame ones, with some missing. The table has tens of thousands of clones, around 80% seen once; the top ten hold more than 7.5%. The sequenced sample consisted of PBMCs. The receptors were sampled from a man aged 40-49 years in good health and CMV-seronegative.

The V and J genes are TRBV7-9 and TRBJ2-5, with 7 bases fitting TRBD1. This CDR3 is built from 16 residues. With V trimmed by 0 bases and J by 1 base, 5 bases remained unmatched. CDR1 and CDR2 from the germline V gene are SEHNR and FQNEAQ (reference sequence). The CDR3 DNA sequence: TGTGCCAGCAGCTTAGCTCCTGCAGGGGGCCAAGAGACCCAGTACTTC. It specifies CASSLAPAGGQETQYF. Complete variable domain (other parts from reference TRBV7-9 and TRBJ2-5): DTGVSQNPRHKITKRGQNVTFRCDPISEHNRLYWYRQTLGQGPEFLTYFQNEAQLEKSRLLSDRFSAERPKGSFSTLEIQRTEQGDSAMYLCASSLAPAGGQETQYFGPGTRLLVL.

This chain connects TRBV7-6 to TRBJ2-1; D perhaps matches TRBD1 (6 bases). Trimming pared 2 bases from V and 0 bases from J, leaving 20 bases between. The CDR3 is 19 amino acids. CDR1 SGHVS and CDR2 FNYEAQ come from the germline V gene. In DNA, the CDR3 is TGTGCCAGCAGCTTACTGGACAGAGCGCTACGGAGCTCCTACAATGAGCAGTTCTTC. Translated: CASSLLDRALRSSYNEQFF.

This clone was observed a handful of times. This rearrangement joins TRBV7-9 to TRBJ1-1; no clear D gene. V lost 0 bases and J lost 0, with 11 bases in between. The CDR3 is made up of 16 amino acids. Germline V gene sequence: CDR1 SEHNR, CDR2 FQNEAQ (reference sequence). Here the CDR3 reads CASSLAWAGVNTEAFF. The CDR3 region has the DNA TGTGCCAGCAGCTTAGCGTGGGCAGGCGTGAACACTGAAGCTTTCTTT.

The chain is built from TRBV25-1 and TRBJ2-4, with D hard to call. The V end lost 1 base, the J end lost 3 bases, and 4 bases lay between the germline ends. The CDR3 runs to 13 residues. The germline V gene encodes CDR1 MGHDK and CDR2 SYGVNS. The CDR3 DNA sequence: TGTGCCAGCAGTGAATCGGGCAAAAACATTCAGTACTTC. Protein: CASSESGKNIQYF.

CDR3 in amino acids: CASSPGLFVGEGAQYF. In DNA, the CDR3 is TGTGCCAGCAGCCCAGGTCTGTTCGTGGGGGAGGGGGCCCAGTACTTC. V gene TRBV5-5 combines with J gene TRBJ2-5; weak D call: TRBD2 (7 bases). The germline V gene encodes CDR1 SGHKS and CDR2 YYEKEE (reference sequence). This CDR3 has 16 residues. V lost 4 bases and J 9 bases, leaving 25 bases between the germline ends.

The rearrangement links TRBV13 to TRBJ2-5, with D perhaps matching TRBD2 (6 bases). The germline V and J ends were trimmed by 3 bases and 1 base, with 15 bases remaining between them. Germline V gene lookup returns CDR1 PRHDT and CDR2 FYEKMQ (reference sequence). This CDR3 has 16 amino acids. The CDR3 DNA reads TGTGCCAGCAGCTTGTCTTTGCGGGGCGGCCAAGAGACCCAGTACTTC. This gives the protein CASSLSLRGGQETQYF.

The gene calls are TRBV5-1 and TRBJ1-1; D uncertain. V shed 0 bases and J shed 5 bases, with 14 bases lying between them. Germline CDR1 SGHRS, CDR2 YFSETQ. The CDR3 runs 15 residues. CDR3 DNA sequence: TGCGCCAGCAGCTTGGATCCCGGAAGAGGGACTGAAGCTTTCTTT. Translation: CASSLDPGRGTEAFF.

This clone showed up just once. V is TRBV7-6 and J is TRBJ1-4; D is uncertain. Germline CDR1 reads SGHVS; CDR2 reads FNYEAQ. Trimming cost V 1 base and J 4 bases, with 7 bases left between them. The CDR3 extends over 14 amino acids. CDR3 sequence reads: CASSLVGGNEKLFF. The CDR3 region has the DNA TGTGCCAGCAGCTTAGTTGGCGGTAATGAAAAACTGTTTTTT. Complete variable domain (other parts from reference TRBV7-6 and TRBJ1-4): GAGVSQSPRYKVTKRGQDVALRCDPISGHVSLYWYRQALGQGPEFLTYFNYEAQQDKSGLPNDRFSAERPEGSISTLTIQRTEQRDSAMYRCASSLVGGNEKLFFGSGTQLSVL.

The J gene is TRBJ2-7, the V gene TRBV19; 9 bases fit TRBD1. This CDR3 spans 14 amino acids. V gave up 5 bases and J gave up 2 bases; unmatched junction bases: 4. CDR1 LNHDA and CDR2 SQIVND come from the germline V gene (reference sequence). The DNA of the CDR3 is TGTGCCAGTAGTTCTCGGGACAGGGCCTACGAGCAGTACTTC. Encoded protein: CASSSRDRAYEQYF.

The chain links TRBV18 to TRBJ2-5; 8 nucleotides agree with TRBD1. TRBJ2-7 matches the DNA end more closely, so the J call is doubtful. The CDR3 contains 15 residues. Germline-derived CDR1 and CDR2 are KGHSH and LQKENI. CDR3 protein: CASSPDRGPTYEQYF. CDR3 nucleotides: TGTGCCAGCTCACCAGACAGGGGCCCAACCTACGAGCAGTACTTC.

This clone is a singleton in its sample. The V and J genes are TRBV4-1 and TRBJ1-4; 8 nucleotides align to TRBD1. The CDR3 consists of 15 residues. CDR1 and CDR2 (germline): MGHRA, YSYEKL. V lost 1 base and J lost 8; bases outside the gene matches: 6. CDR3 nucleotide sequence: TGCGCCAGCAGCCAAGCCCCTGGACAGGGCGAAAAACTGTTTTTT. It is translated as CASSQAPGQGEKLFF.

The rearrangement links TRBV11-3 to TRBJ2-3; tentative D call: TRBD1 (6 bases). The germline V gene encodes CDR1 SGHNT and CDR2 YENEEA. The CDR3 is 16 amino acids. Trimming removed 4 bases at V and 1 base at J, with 15 bases between. The CDR3 DNA reads as TGTGCCAGCAGCTCAAACAGGGCTGGGGGCACAGATACGCAGTATTTT. Translated: CASSSNRAGGTDTQYF. The full variable domain, in which reference TRBV11-3 and TRBJ2-3 provide the parts outside the CDR3, is EAGVVQSPRYKIIEKKQPVAFWCNPISGHNTLYWYLQNLGQGPELLIRYENEEAVDDSQLPKDRFSAERLKGVDSTLKIQPAELGDSAVYLCASSSNRAGGTDTQYFGPGTRLTVL.

The chain combines TRBV9 with TRBJ1-2, with 8 bases identical to TRBD1. Germline CDR1 is SGDLS and CDR2 is YYNGEE. This CDR3 comprises 15 residues. V lost 3 bases and J lost 8; bases outside the gene matches: 12. CDR3 coding DNA: TGTGCCAGCAGCGCTCTTGGGGTAACAGGGGGAGGCTACACCTTC. Its protein product is CASSALGVTGGGYTF.

This chain uses TRBV28 with TRBJ1-4; 10 bases map to TRBD1. V shed 5 bases, J shed 5 bases, and the junction held 5 bases outside the gene matches. Germline-derived CDR1 and CDR2 are MDHEN and SYDVKM. This CDR3 contains 15 residues. CDR3 sequence: CASSGWTGGNEKLFF. DNA of the CDR3: TGTGCCAGCAGTGGTTGGACAGGGGGAAATGAAAAACTGTTTTTT.

The chain joins TRBV27 to TRBJ2-7; 7 nucleotides agree with TRBD1. V dropped 5 bases and J dropped 2; count of bases not matched to a gene: 6. Germline CDR1 is MNHEY and CDR2 is SMNVEV (reference sequence). This CDR3 is built from 14 residues. CDR3 DNA sequence: TGTGCCAGCAGTCTCCGGACAGGAGCCTACGAGCAGTACTTC. Protein: CASSLRTGAYEQYF.

This rearrangement joins TRBV19 to TRBJ1-2, with D tentatively TRBD1 (6 bases). CDR1 LNHDA and CDR2 SQIVND come from the germline V gene (reference sequence). The CDR3 runs to 13 residues. Trimming shortened V by 3 bases and J by 4 bases, and 9 bases separated the two germline ends. The CDR3, as DNA: TGTGCCAGTAGTATGGGGGGGGCCTATGGCTACACCTTC. Encoded protein: CASSMGGAYGYTF.

Notes on this clone: Since a far larger clone is one base different, this is likely a read error. Without the conserved terminal phenylalanine or tryptophan, this CDR3 likely stems from a read error. The chain joins TRBV11-2 to TRBJ2-7; a possible D gene is TRBD2 (6 bases). Germline V CDR1 and CDR2: SGHAT, FQNNGV. Between the trimmed V and J ends, which lost 5 bases and 3 bases, there was a span of 11 bases. The CDR3 loop spans 13 amino acids. Here the CDR3 DNA reads TGTGCCAGCAGCCCTAGGGGACTCTACGAGCAGTACTTA. Its protein is CASSPRGLYEQYL.

The genes are TRBV6-1 and TRBJ2-7; D possibly corresponds to TRBD2 (5 bases). Trimming left V 0 bases short and J 0 bases short, with 6 bases between. The germline V gene encodes CDR1 MNHNS and CDR2 SASEGT. This CDR3 has 14 amino acids. The CDR3 bases are TGTGCCAGCAGTGAAGCGGGAGCCTCCTACGAGCAGTACTTC. Amino acids: CASSEAGASYEQYF.

This chain joins TRBV6-5 and TRBJ1-2; D may be TRBD1 (5 bases). V was trimmed by 6 bases and J by 7 bases, leaving 21 bases between them. Germline assignment: CDR1 MNHEY and CDR2 SVGAGI. CDR3 length: 15 amino acids. The CDR3 sequence: CASSPGLGVFGGYTF. CDR3 sequence (DNA): TGTGCCAGCAGCCCTGGGTTAGGGGTGTTCGGTGGCTACACCTTC.

The chain recombines TRBV2 with TRBJ1-2; 7 bases fit TRBD1. With 5 bases clipped from V and 7 bases from J, the junction kept 7 bases outside the gene matches. From germline, CDR1 is SNHLY and CDR2 FYNNEI. This CDR3 is 13 amino acids long. The CDR3 nucleotides read TGTGCCAGCAGTCTTGACAGGGTCGGTGGCTACACCTTC. It yields the protein CASSLDRVGGYTF.

The table lists this clone with a count of one. The V and J genes are TRBV7-3 and TRBJ1-2, with no clear D. The ends were cut back, 2 bases at V and 4 bases at J, with 8 bases in the middle. This CDR3 comprises 13 residues. Germline loops: CDR1 SGHTA, CDR2 FQGTGA. The DNA for the CDR3 is TGTGCCAGCAGCTTAGCGGGTTCCTATGGCTACACCTTC. This encodes CASSLAGSYGYTF.